The count of the clone carrying this TCR beta chain is one. Original data processing: Reference gene primer amplification in the assay estimated nucleated cell counts. The method was immunoSEQ multiplex PCR; TCRdb's version includes in-frame clones alone and lacks a portion of them. Clone size and the V and J calls come from that table; the DNA yielded D and trimming. The table includes 200,000 to 300,000 clones, about 87% detected once. This specimen belongs to a study of blood T cell repertoires in COVID-19. As for the study in general: The study drew acute and convalescent COVID-19 samples from the United States, Italy and Spain. The analysed material was cDNA or gDNA that came from T cells, B-cell-depleted T cells, or PBMCs.

V was shortened by 1 base and J by 2 bases, with 3 bases between the two germline ends. Looked up from germline, CDR1 is LGHNT and CDR2 is FRNRAP. The CDR3 spans 12 residues. The chain couples TRBV12-5 to TRBJ2-7; D is undetermined. This receptor was identified in a man in his 60s who had recovered from COVID-19. The sequencing sample was made of peripheral blood. The CDR3 loop is CASGLGAYEQYF. DNA of the CDR3: TGTGCTAGTGGTTTGGGCGCCTACGAGCAGTACTTC.